One and the same sample provided the 3 T cell receptor beta chains below, sequenced in a study of T-cell memory formation after mild COVID-19. TCRdb fed the 5' RACE reads into MiXCR, producing one record per CDR3 protein. There are around 310,000 distinct CDR3 sequences in the sample; about 15% occur only once, and 20% to 25% lies in the top ten. Specimen: PBMCs or a T cell subset sorted from them (not recorded which). These receptors were obtained from a man aged 18-30 years who had mild COVID-19 (a few samples of this study predate the infection). Cell type and time point are not known.

In its sample, this clonotype was seen a few times. The V gene is TRBV12-3 or TRBV12-4, the J gene TRBJ1-2, with 8 nucleotides matching TRBD1. Unmatched junction bases numbered 6, after V lost 3 bases and J lost 3 bases. The CDR3 sequence is 15 residues long. CDR3 residues: CASSFPGTGDYGYTF. CDR3 nucleotide sequence: TGTGCCAGCAGTTTCCCCGGGACAGGAGACTATGGCTACACCTTC.

There are many counts of this clonotype. The chain couples TRBV5-5 to TRBJ2-1; tentatively, D is TRBD2 (6 bases). V lost 4 bases, J lost 5 bases, and 16 bases lay in between. This CDR3 region has 15 residues. Germline V gene lookup returns CDR1 SGHKS and CDR2 YYEKEE (reference sequence). The CDR3 is CASSLGPGENNEQFF. CDR3 nucleotides: TGTGCCAGCAGCCTGGGCCCGGGAGAAAACAATGAGCAGTTCTTC.

V usage is TRBV2 and J usage is TRBJ1-3; D not resolved. The CDR3 totals 14 residues. Trimming shortened V by 7 bases and J by 0 bases, and 10 bases separated the two germline ends. Germline CDR1 and CDR2: SNHLY and FYNNEI. CDR3 bases: TGTGCCAGCATGTACAGCAGCTCTGGAAACACCATATATTTT. Its protein is CASMYSSSGNTIYF.